This T cell receptor (beta chain) derives from a study of cytotoxic CD8 clonotypes in ibrutinib-treated CLL. Study in general: Each sample contained, on average, 255,043 productive templates and roughly 100,000 productive rearrangements. Points from the study as a whole: Elevated clonality accompanied ibrutinib response, with a return toward baseline values at progression. On treatment, the uncommon public clonotypes contracted or remained stable.

For this clone: Its specificity is not known.

Looked up from germline, CDR1 is MDHEN and CDR2 is SYDVKM. V was cut by 3 bases and J by 2 bases, with 7 bases left in between. This CDR3 spans 13 amino acids. Sequencing was designed to attain a depth spanning 1 in 200,000 to 1 in 1 million T cells. The table came from immunoSEQ multiplex PCR; TCRdb's copy has only in-frame clones and leaves some out. The data contain 25,000 to 30,000 clones, 70% to 90% of them singletons. The sequences come from PBMCs, collected after 24 months of ibrutinib treatment. This rearrangement joins TRBV28 to TRBJ1-2; D ambiguous. This receptor was identified in a human donor with chronic lymphocytic leukemia. CDR3 residues: CASSFTMNYGYTF. CDR3 sequence (DNA): TGTGCCAGCAGTTTCACCATGAACTATGGCTACACCTTC.